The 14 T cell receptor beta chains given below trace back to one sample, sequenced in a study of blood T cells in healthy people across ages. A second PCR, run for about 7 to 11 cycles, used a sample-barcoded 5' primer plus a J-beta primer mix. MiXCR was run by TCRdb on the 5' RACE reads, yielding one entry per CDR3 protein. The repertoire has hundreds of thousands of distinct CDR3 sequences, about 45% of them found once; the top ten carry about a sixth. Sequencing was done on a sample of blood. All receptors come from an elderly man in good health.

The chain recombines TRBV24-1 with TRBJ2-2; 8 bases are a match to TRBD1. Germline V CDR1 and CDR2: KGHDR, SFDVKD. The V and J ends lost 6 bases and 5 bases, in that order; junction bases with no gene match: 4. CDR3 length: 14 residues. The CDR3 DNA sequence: TGTGCCACCAGTCGACAGGGGAGAACCGGGGAGCTGTTTTTT. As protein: CATSRQGRTGELFF.

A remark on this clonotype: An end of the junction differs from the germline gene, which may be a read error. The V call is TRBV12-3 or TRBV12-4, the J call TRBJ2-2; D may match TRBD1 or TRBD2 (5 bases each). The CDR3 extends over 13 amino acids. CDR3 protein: CASSLLGVGKLFF. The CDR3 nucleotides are TGTGCCAGCAGCTTACTGGGGGTCGGGAAGCTGTTTTTT.

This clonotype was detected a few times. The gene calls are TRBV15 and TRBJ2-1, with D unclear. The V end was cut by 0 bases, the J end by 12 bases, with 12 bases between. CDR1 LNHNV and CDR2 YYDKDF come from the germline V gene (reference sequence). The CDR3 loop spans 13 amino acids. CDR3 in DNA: TGTGCCACCAGCAGAGATTACCCTACGGGGCAGTTCTTC. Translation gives CATSRDYPTGQFF.

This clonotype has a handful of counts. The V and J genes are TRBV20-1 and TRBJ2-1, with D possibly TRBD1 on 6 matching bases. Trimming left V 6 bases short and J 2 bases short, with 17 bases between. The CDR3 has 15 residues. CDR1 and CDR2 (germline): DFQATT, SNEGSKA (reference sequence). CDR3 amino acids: CSARYGRGAYNEQFF. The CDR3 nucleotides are TGCAGTGCCCGGTATGGCAGGGGAGCCTACAATGAGCAGTTCTTC.

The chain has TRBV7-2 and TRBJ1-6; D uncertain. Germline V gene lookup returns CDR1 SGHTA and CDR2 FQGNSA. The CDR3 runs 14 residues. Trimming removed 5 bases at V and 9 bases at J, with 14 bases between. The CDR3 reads CASSSAGFGSPLHF. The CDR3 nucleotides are TGTGCCAGCAGCAGTGCGGGGTTTGGTTCACCCCTCCACTTT.

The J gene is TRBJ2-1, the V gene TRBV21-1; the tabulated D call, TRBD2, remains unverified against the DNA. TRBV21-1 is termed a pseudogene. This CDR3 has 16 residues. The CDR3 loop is CASSKLPSGMGSVQFF. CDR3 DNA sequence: TGTGCCAGCAGCAAATTGCCTAGCGGGATGGGGAGTGTGCAGTTCTTC.

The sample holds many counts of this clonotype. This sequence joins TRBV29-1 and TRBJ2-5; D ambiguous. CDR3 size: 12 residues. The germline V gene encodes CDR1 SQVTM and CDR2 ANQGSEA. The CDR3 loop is CRRKPPPETQYF. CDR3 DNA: TGCAGAAGAAAGCCCCCCCCAGAGACCCAGTACTTC.

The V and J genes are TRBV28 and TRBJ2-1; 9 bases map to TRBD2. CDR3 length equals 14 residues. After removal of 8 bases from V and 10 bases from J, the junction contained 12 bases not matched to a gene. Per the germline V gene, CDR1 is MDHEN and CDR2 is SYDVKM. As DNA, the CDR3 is TGTGCCAGCGGTCCCAGACTAGCGGTAGGGGAGCAGTTCTTC. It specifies CASGPRLAVGEQFF.

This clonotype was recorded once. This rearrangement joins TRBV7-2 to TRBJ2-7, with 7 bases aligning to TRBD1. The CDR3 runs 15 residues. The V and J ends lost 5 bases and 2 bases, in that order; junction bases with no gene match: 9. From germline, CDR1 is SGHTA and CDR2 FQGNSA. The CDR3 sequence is CASSARQGAAYEQYF. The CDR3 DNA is TGTGCCAGCAGCGCTCGACAGGGTGCGGCCTACGAGCAGTACTTC.

CDR3 amino acids: CSASSTGGGSLPDTQYF. The CDR3 DNA reads as TGCAGTGCTAGCTCCACAGGGGGCGGGAGTCTCCCAGATACGCAGTATTTT. The chain carries TRBV20-1 and TRBJ2-3; 9 nucleotides align to TRBD1. The junction had 14 bases not matched to a gene; V was cut back by 3 bases and J by 4 bases. The germline gives CDR1 DFQATT, CDR2 SNEGSKA (reference sequence). CDR3 length: 17 residues.

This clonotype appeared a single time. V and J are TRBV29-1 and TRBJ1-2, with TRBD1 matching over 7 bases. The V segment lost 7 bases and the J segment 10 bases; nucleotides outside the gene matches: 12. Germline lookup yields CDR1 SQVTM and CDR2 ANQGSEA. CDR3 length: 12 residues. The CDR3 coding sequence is TGCAGCGACGCCGAGACAGGGTCGGACTACACCTTC. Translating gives CSDAETGSDYTF.

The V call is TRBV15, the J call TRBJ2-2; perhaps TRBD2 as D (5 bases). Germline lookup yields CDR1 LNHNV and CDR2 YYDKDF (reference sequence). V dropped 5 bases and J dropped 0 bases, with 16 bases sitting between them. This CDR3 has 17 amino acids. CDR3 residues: CATSARLSGANTGELFF. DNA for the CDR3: TGTGCCACCAGCGCCAGGCTGAGCGGAGCGAACACCGGGGAGCTGTTTTTT.

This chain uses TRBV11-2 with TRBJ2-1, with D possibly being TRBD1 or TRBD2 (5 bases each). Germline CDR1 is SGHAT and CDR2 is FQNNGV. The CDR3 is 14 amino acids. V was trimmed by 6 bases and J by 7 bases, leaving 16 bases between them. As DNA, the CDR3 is TGTGCCAGCAGGGCTAGGGGATCGGGAAATGAGCAGTTCTTC. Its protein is CASRARGSGNEQFF.

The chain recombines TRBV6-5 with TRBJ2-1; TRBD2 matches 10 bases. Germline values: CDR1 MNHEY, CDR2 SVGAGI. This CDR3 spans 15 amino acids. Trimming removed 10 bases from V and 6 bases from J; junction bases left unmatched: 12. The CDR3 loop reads CATKAGGHVGNEQFF. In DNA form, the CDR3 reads TGTGCCACCAAAGCGGGAGGGCACGTTGGCAATGAGCAGTTCTTC.